This TCR beta chain derives from a study of PD-L1 blockade in urothelial cancer. Profiling relied on immunoSEQ multiplex PCR, and the TCRdb table lists in-frame clones only, not all of them. The table has around 24,000 clones, 82% seen once. The time point here: peripheral blood 6 weeks after treatment start. Germline-derived CDR1 and CDR2 are LGHNA and YNFKEQ. CDR3 size: 16 residues. Trimming cost V 4 bases and J 0 bases, with 13 bases left between them. This TCR derives from a man between 65 and 79 years old with urothelial cancer. The chain employs TRBV4-2 and TRBJ1-5; no firm D call. This material consisted of PBMCs, taken around atezolizumab (anti-PD-L1) treatment. The CDR3 protein is CASSLTADYSNQPQHF. In DNA form, the CDR3 reads TGTGCCAGCAGCCTAACAGCAGACTATAGCAATCAGCCCCAGCATTTT.